The T cell receptor beta chain described here comes from a study of blood T cell repertoires in COVID-19. Background on the study: Both acute and convalescent COVID-19 samples were obtained from the United States, Italy and Spain. From T cells, B-cell-depleted T cells, or PBMCs came the material, which was cDNA or gDNA.

Seattle-derived patients entered the study during active infection and were followed longitudinally. The table lists this clone with a count of one. Assay used: immunoSEQ multiplex PCR; TCRdb lists only in-frame clones, some missing. The sample records 410,000 or so clones, 70% to 90% being singletons. The germline V and J ends were trimmed by 1 base and 7 bases, with 10 bases remaining between them. Looked up from germline, CDR1 is SGHTA and CDR2 is FQGTGA. This CDR3 spans 14 amino acids. The clonotype was recovered from a woman aged 40 to 55 with COVID-19, enrolled during active disease. The sequenced material came from peripheral blood. V is TRBV7-3 and J is TRBJ1-4; D gene ambiguous. The CDR3 bases are TGTGCCAGCAGCTTAAGCAGTAGCAGTGAAAAACTGTTTTTT. Translated: CASSLSSSSEKLFF.